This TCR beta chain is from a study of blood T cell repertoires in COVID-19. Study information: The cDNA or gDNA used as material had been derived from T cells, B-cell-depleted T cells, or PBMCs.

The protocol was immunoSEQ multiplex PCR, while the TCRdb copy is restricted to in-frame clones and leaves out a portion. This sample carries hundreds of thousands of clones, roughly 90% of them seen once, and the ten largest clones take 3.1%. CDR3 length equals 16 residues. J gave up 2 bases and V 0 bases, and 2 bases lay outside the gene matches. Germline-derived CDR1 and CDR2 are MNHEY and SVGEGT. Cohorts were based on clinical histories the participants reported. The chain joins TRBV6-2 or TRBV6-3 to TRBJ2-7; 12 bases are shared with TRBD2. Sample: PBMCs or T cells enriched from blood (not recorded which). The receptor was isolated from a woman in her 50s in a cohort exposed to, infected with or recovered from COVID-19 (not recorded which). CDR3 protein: CASSYSPSGGAYEQYF. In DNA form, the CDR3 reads TGTGCCAGCAGTTACTCACCTAGCGGGGGGGCCTACGAGCAGTACTTC.